Listed below are T cell receptor beta chains from one sample, sequenced in a study of T cell responses to AZD1222 COVID-19 vaccine. TCRdb keeps only in-frame clones here, not all; method: immunoSEQ multiplex PCR. Here the sample table reports over 140,000 clones. The sequencing input was peripheral blood. The source of these receptors is an adult in good health. The CDR3 runs from the conserved cysteine through the conserved F or W.

J gene: TRBJ1-6
V gene: TRBV7-9
CDR3 protein: CASSFGTGFYNSPLHF

J gene: TRBJ1-1
V gene: TRBV15
CDR3 protein: CATSRDRGENTEAFF

J gene: TRBJ1-3
V gene: TRBV21-1
CDR3 protein: CASSAVTGVKGNTIYF

J gene: TRBJ2-1
V gene: TRBV27
CDR3 protein: CASRGGAGGHNEQFF

J gene: TRBJ2-3
V gene: TRBV28
CDR3 protein: CASSLSQGIGRDTQYF

J gene: TRBJ2-5
V gene: TRBV2
CDR3 protein: CASSAGTSGQTQYF

J gene: TRBJ1-3
V gene: TRBV16
CDR3 protein: CASSPTAPSSGNTIYF

J gene: TRBJ1-1
V gene: TRBV6-5
CDR3 protein: CAGLQGPHTEAFF

J gene: TRBJ1-1
V gene: TRBV30
CDR3 protein: CAWRSRGAGTEAFF

J gene: TRBJ1-5
V gene: TRBV7-2
CDR3 protein: CASSLEAWPLYSNQPQHF

J gene: TRBJ1-2
V gene: TRBV5-1
CDR3 protein: CASSLGEKTYGYTF

J gene: TRBJ1-2
V gene: TRBV28
CDR3 protein: CASSFGWGYTF

J gene: TRBJ2-7
V gene: TRBV11-1
CDR3 protein: CASSFTSGVEYEQYF

J gene: TRBJ2-7
V gene: TRBV5-4
CDR3 protein: CASSLDGPPYEQYF

J gene: TRBJ2-1
V gene: TRBV5-1
CDR3 protein: CASSRTSGVNNEQFF

J gene: TRBJ1-5
V gene: TRBV2
CDR3 protein: CASSDRNQPQHF

J gene: TRBJ1-1
V gene: TRBV6-1
CDR3 protein: CASSEVRPPPNTEAFF

J gene: TRBJ1-4
V gene: TRBV6-2/TRBV6-3
CDR3 protein: CASSYDGATNEKLFF

J gene: TRBJ2-3
V gene: TRBV28
CDR3 protein: CASSLEGLTDTQYF

J gene: TRBJ1-2
V gene: TRBV6-6
CDR3 protein: CASSQTFTDRYGYTF

J gene: TRBJ1-6
V gene: TRBV5-1
CDR3 protein: CASSFGTPNSPLHF

J gene: TRBJ1-5
V gene: TRBV6-6
CDR3 protein: CASRDPMGYQPQHF

J gene: TRBJ1-2
V gene: TRBV6-1
CDR3 protein: CASSEALATSYGYTF

J gene: TRBJ1-3
V gene: TRBV10-3
CDR3 protein: CAIGQGGNTIYF

J gene: TRBJ2-7
V gene: TRBV29-1
CDR3 protein: CSVEVGTGRWQYF

J gene: TRBJ2-5
V gene: TRBV20-1
CDR3 protein: CSASGGTSGAGGETQYF

J gene: TRBJ1-2
V gene: TRBV28
CDR3 protein: CASSPRSYRPTNYGYTF

J gene: TRBJ1-2
V gene: TRBV4-1
CDR3 protein: CASSLGQGYGYTF

J gene: TRBJ2-7
V gene: TRBV3-1/TRBV3-2
CDR3 protein: CASSHTGQLSGEQYF